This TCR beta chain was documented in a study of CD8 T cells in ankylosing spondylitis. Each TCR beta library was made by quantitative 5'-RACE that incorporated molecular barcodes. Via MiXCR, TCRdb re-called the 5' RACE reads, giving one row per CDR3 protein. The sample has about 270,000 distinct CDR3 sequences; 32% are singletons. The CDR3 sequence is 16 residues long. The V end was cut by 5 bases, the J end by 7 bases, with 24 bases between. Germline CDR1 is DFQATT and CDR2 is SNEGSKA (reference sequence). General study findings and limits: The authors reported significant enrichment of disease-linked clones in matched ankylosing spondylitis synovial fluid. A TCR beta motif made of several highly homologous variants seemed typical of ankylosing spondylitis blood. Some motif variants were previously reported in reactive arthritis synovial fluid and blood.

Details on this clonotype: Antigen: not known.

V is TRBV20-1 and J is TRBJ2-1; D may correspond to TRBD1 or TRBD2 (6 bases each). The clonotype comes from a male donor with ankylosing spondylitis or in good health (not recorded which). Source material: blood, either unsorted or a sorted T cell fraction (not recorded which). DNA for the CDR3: TGCAGTGCTGGGAGGCGGGACACCGCTCTATGGAATGAGCAGTTCTTC. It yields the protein CSAGRRDTALWNEQFF.